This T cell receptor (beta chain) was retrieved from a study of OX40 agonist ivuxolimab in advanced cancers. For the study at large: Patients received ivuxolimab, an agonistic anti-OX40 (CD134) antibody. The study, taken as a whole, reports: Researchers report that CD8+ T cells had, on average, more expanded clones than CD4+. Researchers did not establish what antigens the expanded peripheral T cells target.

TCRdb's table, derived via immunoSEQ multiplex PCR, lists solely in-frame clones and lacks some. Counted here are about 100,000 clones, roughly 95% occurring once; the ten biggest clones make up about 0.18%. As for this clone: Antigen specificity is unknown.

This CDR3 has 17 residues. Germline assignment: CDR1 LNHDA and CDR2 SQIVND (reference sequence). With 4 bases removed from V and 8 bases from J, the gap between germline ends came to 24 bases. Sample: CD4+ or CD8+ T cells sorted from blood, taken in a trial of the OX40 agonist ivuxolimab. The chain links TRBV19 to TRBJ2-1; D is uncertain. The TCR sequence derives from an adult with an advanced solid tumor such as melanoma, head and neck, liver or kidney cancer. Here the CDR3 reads CASSTTKQWFLSDEQFF. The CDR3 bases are TGTGCCAGTAGTACGACAAAACAGTGGTTCCTAAGTGATGAGCAGTTCTTC.